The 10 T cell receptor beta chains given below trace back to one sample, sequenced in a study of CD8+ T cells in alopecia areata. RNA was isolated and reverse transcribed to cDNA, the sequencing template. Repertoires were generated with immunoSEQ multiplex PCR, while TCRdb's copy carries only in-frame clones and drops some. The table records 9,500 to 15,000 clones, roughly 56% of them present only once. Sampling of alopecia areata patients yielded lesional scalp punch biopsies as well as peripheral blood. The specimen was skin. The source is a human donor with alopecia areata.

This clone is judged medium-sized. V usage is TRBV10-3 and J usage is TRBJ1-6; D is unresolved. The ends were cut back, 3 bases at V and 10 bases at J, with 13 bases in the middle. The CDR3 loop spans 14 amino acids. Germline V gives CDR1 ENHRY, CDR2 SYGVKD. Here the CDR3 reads CAISDVRAGSPLHF. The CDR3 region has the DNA TGTGCCATCAGTGATGTCCGGGCAGGCTCACCCCTCCACTTT.

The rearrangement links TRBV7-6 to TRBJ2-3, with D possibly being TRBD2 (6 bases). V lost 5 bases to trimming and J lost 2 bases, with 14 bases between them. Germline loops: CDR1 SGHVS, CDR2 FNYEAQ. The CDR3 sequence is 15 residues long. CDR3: CASSPGRPDTDTQYF. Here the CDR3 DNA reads TGTGCCAGCAGCCCTGGGAGGCCTGACACAGATACGCAGTATTTT.

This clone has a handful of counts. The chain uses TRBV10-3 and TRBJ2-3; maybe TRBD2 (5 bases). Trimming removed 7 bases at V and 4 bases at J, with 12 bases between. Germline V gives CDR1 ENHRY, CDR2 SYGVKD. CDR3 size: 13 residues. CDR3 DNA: TGTGCCATCACGAGAGGGAAGGCAGATACGCAGTATTTT. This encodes CAITRGKADTQYF.

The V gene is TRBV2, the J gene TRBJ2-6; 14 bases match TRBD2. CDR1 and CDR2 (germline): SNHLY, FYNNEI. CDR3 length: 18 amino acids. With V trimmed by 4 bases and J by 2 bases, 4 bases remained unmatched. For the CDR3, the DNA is TGTGCCAGCAGTGCCCGACTAGCGGGAGGGCCTGGGGCCAACGTCCTGACTTTC. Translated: CASSARLAGGPGANVLTF.

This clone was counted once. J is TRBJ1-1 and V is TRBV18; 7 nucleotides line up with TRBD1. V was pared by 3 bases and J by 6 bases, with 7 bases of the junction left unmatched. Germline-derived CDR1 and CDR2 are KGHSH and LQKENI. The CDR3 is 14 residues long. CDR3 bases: TGTGCCAGCTCACCCCCCACAGGGGTGGCTGAAGCTTTCTTT. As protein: CASSPPTGVAEAFF. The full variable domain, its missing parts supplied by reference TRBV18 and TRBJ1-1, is NAGVMQNPRHLVRRRGQEARLRCSPMKGHSHVYWYRQLPEEGLKFMVYLQKENIIDESGMPKERFSAEFPKEGPSILRIQQVVRGDSAAYFCASSPPTGVAEAFFGQGTRLTVV.

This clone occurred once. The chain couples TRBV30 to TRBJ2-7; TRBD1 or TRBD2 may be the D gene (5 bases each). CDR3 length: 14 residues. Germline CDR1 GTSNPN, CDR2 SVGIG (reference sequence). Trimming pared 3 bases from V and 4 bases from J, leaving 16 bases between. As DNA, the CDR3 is TGTGCCTGGAGATGGGGGATCGACTTTTACGAGCAGTACTTC. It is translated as CAWRWGIDFYEQYF.

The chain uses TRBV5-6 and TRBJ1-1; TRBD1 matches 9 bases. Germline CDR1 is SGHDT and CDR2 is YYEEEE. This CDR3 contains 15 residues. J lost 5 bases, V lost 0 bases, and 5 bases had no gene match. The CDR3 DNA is TGTGCCAGCAGCTTGGCCGGACAGGGGTGGACTGAAGCTTTCTTT. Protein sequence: CASSLAGQGWTEAFF.

The CDR3 is CASSSRLAGKSSYNEQFF. In DNA, the CDR3 is TGTGCCAGCAGCTCTCGACTAGCGGGGAAAAGCTCCTACAATGAGCAGTTCTTC. The chain employs TRBV7-2 and TRBJ2-1, with TRBD2 matching 11 bases. This CDR3 spans 18 amino acids. V was clipped by 4 bases and J by 0 bases; unmatched bases: 8. CDR1 is SGHTA and CDR2 is FQGNSA in the germline V gene.

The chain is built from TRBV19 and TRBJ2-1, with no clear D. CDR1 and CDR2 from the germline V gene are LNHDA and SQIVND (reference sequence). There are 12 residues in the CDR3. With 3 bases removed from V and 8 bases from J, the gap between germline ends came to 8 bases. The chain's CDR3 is CASSILDHEQFF. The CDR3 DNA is TGTGCCAGTAGTATCCTCGACCATGAGCAGTTCTTC. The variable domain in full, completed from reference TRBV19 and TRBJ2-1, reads DGGITQSPKYLFRKEGQNVTLSCEQNLNHDAMYWYRQDPGQGLRLIYYSQIVNDFQKGDIAEGYSVSREKKESFPLTVTSAQKNPTAFYLCASSILDHEQFFGPGTRLTVL.

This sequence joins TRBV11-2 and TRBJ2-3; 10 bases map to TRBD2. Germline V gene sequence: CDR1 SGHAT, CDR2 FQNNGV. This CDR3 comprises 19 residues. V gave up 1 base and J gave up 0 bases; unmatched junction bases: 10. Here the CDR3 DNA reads TGTGCCAGCAGCTTAGTGAGCGGGGGGGCCGACGTTAGCACAGATACGCAGTATTTT. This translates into CASSLVSGGADVSTDTQYF.